This T cell receptor beta chain was retrieved from a study of cytomegalovirus exposure and HLA in healthy donors. Researchers ran the PCR with 60 Vbeta and 13 Jbeta primers. The repertoire was sequenced with immunoSEQ multiplex PCR; TCRdb's copy has only in-frame clones and lacks some. The sample carries about 120,000 clones, about 83% recorded once. This CDR3 contains 15 residues. V was pared by 3 bases and J by 2 bases, with 6 bases of the junction left unmatched. Germline CDR1 and CDR2: LNHDA and SQIVND (reference sequence). This sequence was found in a man aged 30 to 39 in good health and CMV-seronegative. The sequenced sample was PBMCs. V usage is TRBV19 and J usage is TRBJ2-7, with TRBD1 matching 8 bases. This chain's CDR3 is CASSIQTGAPYEQYF. The DNA for the CDR3 is TGTGCCAGTAGTATTCAGACAGGGGCCCCCTACGAGCAGTACTTC.